This is a list of T cell receptor beta chains from one sample in a study of blood T cell repertoires in COVID-19. TCRdb keeps only in-frame clones here, not all; method: immunoSEQ multiplex PCR. The sample carries roughly 340,000 clones, approximately 88% recorded once. Sequenced material: peripheral blood. The origin of the receptors is a woman aged 25 to 39 with COVID-19, enrolled during active disease. CDR3s include the opening cysteine and the closing phenylalanine or tryptophan. Each record gives: J gene, V gene, CDR3 protein.

j_gene: TRBJ2-7
v_gene: TRBV7-9
CDR3aa: CASSSLAGGGYEQYF

j_gene: TRBJ1-2
v_gene: TRBV29-1
CDR3aa: CSVDTLTGPDGYTF

j_gene: TRBJ1-1
v_gene: TRBV29-1
CDR3aa: CSVEEGQGAEAFF

j_gene: TRBJ1-5
v_gene: TRBV19
CDR3aa: CASSTPQNQPQHF

j_gene: TRBJ2-3
v_gene: TRBV18
CDR3aa: CASSPFIDTQYF

j_gene: TRBJ1-2
v_gene: TRBV5-6
CDR3aa: CASWPDGEGYGYIF

j_gene: TRBJ2-3
v_gene: TRBV10-3
CDR3aa: CAISAGSGGADTQYF

j_gene: TRBJ2-5
v_gene: TRBV11-2
CDR3aa: CASSLGQAETQYF

j_gene: TRBJ2-5
v_gene: TRBV15
CDR3aa: CATSDGLAGETQYF

j_gene: TRBJ1-5
v_gene: TRBV5-8
CDR3aa: CASSTGQGIYQPQHF

j_gene: TRBJ2-4
v_gene: TRBV4-1
CDR3aa: CASSQLGQGSSIQYF

j_gene: TRBJ2-5
v_gene: TRBV11-2
CDR3aa: CASSSLRDQETQYF

j_gene: TRBJ2-1
v_gene: TRBV9
CDR3aa: CASNTQGDEQFF

j_gene: TRBJ1-1
v_gene: TRBV5-4
CDR3aa: CASSLVERSTEAFF

j_gene: TRBJ1-3
v_gene: TRBV28
CDR3aa: CASTPGDSGNTIYF

j_gene: TRBJ1-1
v_gene: TRBV12-3/TRBV12-4
CDR3aa: CASSSDRRQAFF

j_gene: TRBJ1-4
v_gene: TRBV29-1
CDR3aa: CSATPDREDEKLFF

j_gene: TRBJ2-4
v_gene: TRBV5-5
CDR3aa: CASSLVTGGTKNIQYF

j_gene: TRBJ2-7
v_gene: TRBV5-6
CDR3aa: CASSLGLAGGYEQYF

j_gene: TRBJ1-2
v_gene: TRBV27
CDR3aa: CASSHETGGGYTF

j_gene: TRBJ2-2
v_gene: TRBV6-5
CDR3aa: CASSYSQGPGELFF

j_gene: TRBJ2-1
v_gene: TRBV24-1
CDR3aa: CATRAGQVPSYNEQFF